This T cell receptor (beta chain) emerged from a study of Ad26.COV2.S vaccination and SARS-CoV-2 variants. Libraries were prepared by immunoSEQ multiplex PCR; TCRdb keeps only in-frame clonotypes and omits some of them. The table shows about 350,000 clones, with more than 75% occurring only once. Treatment meaning: 19 received Ad26.COV2.S at low or high dose, single or two shots; 5 received placebo; per-sample allocation not given. Day 63 after the first injection of vaccine or placebo was the sampling time. The clonotype was recovered from a person between 18 and 65 years old who received the Ad26.COV2.S COVID-19 vaccine or a placebo. The material was peripheral blood, obtained in a trial of Ad26.COV2.S vaccine versus placebo.

The CDR3 DNA sequence: TGTGCCAGCAGCTTAGCGGGGGTTCCCAGGGAGACCCAGTACTTC. This sequence encodes CASSLAGVPRETQYF. This rearrangement joins TRBV11-2 to TRBJ2-5; a possible D gene is TRBD2 (6 bases). There are 15 residues in the CDR3. V was clipped by 1 base and J by 5 bases, with 14 bases between them. The germline V gene encodes CDR1 SGHAT and CDR2 FQNNGV.